This TCR beta chain was obtained from a study of T cell responses to AZD1222 COVID-19 vaccine (dated by TCRdb to the early 2020s). At the level of the whole study: TCR sequencing was performed for about 240 trial participants, of whom roughly 200 were given two doses of AZD1222 and around 25 were given two doses of MenACWY control vaccine. Trial participants were enrolled by age into subgroups of 18-55, 56-69 and 70-plus years, and 148, 28 and 57 TCR-sequenced participants, respectively, were included in these subgroups.

Taken with the paper, the label for time point translates to: about 28 days (+/-7) after the second vaccine dose. AZD1222 recipients given second doses at about 4 weeks or at about 12 weeks were pooled, since spike-specific TCR depth and breadth were not found to differ between the two schedules. The vaccinee samples were drawn from two UK trials, COV001 and COV002, one of which was a single-blind randomized controlled phase 2/3 trial testing AZD1222 (ChAdOx1 nCoV-19) in healthy adults. For TCRbeta chain sequencing, PBMC samples were collected from trial participants at day 0 and at day 28 after the second dose. Findings and caveats that apply to the study as a whole: Conclusions about previously exposed vaccinees were limited because only six AZD1222 recipients were SARS-CoV-2 seropositive at baseline. In the small 56-69-year group, the increase in depth fell short of significance, most likely because of low power. Spike-specific TCR breadth and depth rose significantly after two AZD1222 doses compared with day 0 and with MenACWY recipients. Most participants were white British and females outnumbered males, and the authors suggested that clonal diversity may have been underestimated. Because no day 14 peak-response samples were available, repertoires were characterized only after the peak T cell response. Epitopes outside the regions mutated in the B.1.351 and B.1.1.7 variants were reportedly recognized by nearly half of the unique spike-specific TCRs. CD4 TCRs associated with the vaccine covered the entire spike protein, and the dominant responses were in regions 160-218 and 743-854.

The CDR3 regions of human TCRbeta chains were subjected to immunosequencing. In the source study's methods: TCRs in the repertoires were matched against a reference library of SARS-CoV-2-specific TCRs that had been generated with the MIRA antigen-specificity platform. Breadth was defined as the fraction of unique TCRs that were SARS-CoV-2-associated. Depth was defined as the fraction of total T cells that were SARS-CoV-2-associated. Using the MIRA data, each spike-specific TCR was mapped to the spike region that the TCR reacts to and placed in a CD4 or CD8 class. Log10-transformed breadth and depth values were compared by one-way ANOVA with Sidak's multiple comparisons tests. TCRdb limited this immuneACCESS table to in-frame rearrangements with V and J called. A share of clones is missing; checked studies link under half to unresolved V genes, and the rest is unexplained. From that table come the V and J calls and clone size; the DNA was used to work out D and trimming. The sample yields over 95,000 clones; 90% to 95% were counted once. The ten top clones hold 8% to 9.5% of the sample.

In the germline V gene, CDR1 corresponds to SGHTA and CDR2 to FQGNSA. V loses 2 bases, J loses 4 bases, and the germline ends lie 9 bases apart. From cysteine to phenylalanine, the CDR3 is 14 amino acids long. The only DNA kept is the CDR3, 42 bases in frame from the first base. Comments on this clone: Its antigen target is currently unknown. No qualities accompany the bases; no much larger clone lies one base away.

This clonotype was obtained from an adult who received the AZD1222 COVID-19 vaccine. This sequence uses TRBV7-2 and TRBJ1-3; the D gene cannot be resolved reliably. The sample here was peripheral blood, taken 28 days after the second AZD1222 dose. The DNA sequence reads TGTGCCAGCAGCTTACCCAGGAGAGGAAACACCATATATTTT. This gives the protein CASSLPRRGNTIYF.